The 11 T cell receptor beta chains in this list originate from one sample, sequenced in a study of blood T cell repertoires in COVID-19. Generated by immunoSEQ multiplex PCR, the TCRdb table keeps only in-frame clones and is missing some. The table shows roughly 280,000 clones, with about 88% occurring only once. The sequencing sample was made of peripheral blood. These receptors originate from a man aged 18-30 years with active or convalescent COVID-19.

The chain employs TRBV24-1 and TRBJ1-4; 7 bases align to TRBD1. V lost 10 bases and J lost 5; bases outside the gene matches: 6. Germline lookup yields CDR1 KGHDR and CDR2 SFDVKD. The CDR3 is 13 amino acids. This CDR3 is CATGTEKNEKLFF. CDR3 nucleotide sequence: TGTGCCACTGGGACAGAGAAAAATGAAAAACTGTTTTTT.

This clone turned up a few times. V is TRBV9 and J is TRBJ1-2; D may be TRBD1 (5 bases). V lost 0 bases, J lost 6 bases, and 15 bases lay in between. The CDR3 loop spans 15 amino acids. The germline V gene has CDR1 SGDLS and CDR2 YYNGEE. The CDR3 is CASSVDSRGLNGYTF. CDR3 in DNA: TGTGCCAGCAGCGTAGATTCTAGGGGACTAAATGGCTACACCTTC.

The chain's CDR3 is CATRAAYAYGYTF. DNA of the CDR3: TGTGCCACTAGAGCGGCCTACGCCTATGGCTACACCTTC. V is TRBV19 and J is TRBJ1-2; D unclear. The CDR3 has 13 residues. The germline V gene has CDR1 LNHDA and CDR2 SQIVND (reference sequence). Trimming took off 10 bases at V and 4 bases at J, with 16 bases between the two ends.

The genes are TRBV14 and TRBJ2-7; D is undetermined. The CDR3 is 13 residues long. CDR1 and CDR2 from the germline V gene are SGHDN and FVKESK. The V gene lost 2 bases and the J gene lost 1 base, with 6 bases spanning the gap. CDR3 loop: CASSQILSYEQYF. The CDR3 coding sequence is TGTGCCAGCAGCCAAATTTTATCCTACGAGCAGTACTTC.

The chain couples TRBV5-1 to TRBJ2-1, with 9 positions matching TRBD2. In germline, CDR1 is SGHRS, CDR2 YFSETQ. CDR3 size: 15 residues. The ends lost 1 base at V and 9 bases at J; junction bases unmatched: 8. CDR3 nucleotide sequence: TGCGCCAGCAGCTTGTTGTCTAGCGGGATTATTGAGCAGTTCTTC. Its protein product is CASSLLSSGIIEQFF.

V usage is TRBV3-1 (or the pseudogene TRBV3-2) and J usage is TRBJ2-3, with D possibly being TRBD2 (6 bases). This CDR3 contains 16 residues. CDR1 is LGHDT, CDR2 YNNKEL, per germline (reference sequence). With 1 base removed from V and 2 bases from J, the gap between germline ends came to 13 bases. The CDR3 DNA reads as TGTGCCAGCAGCCAAGGGGAGGCGCTTTTCACAGATACGCAGTATTTT. It encodes CASSQGEALFTDTQYF.

The rearrangement joins TRBV7-6 to TRBJ2-7; D perhaps matches TRBD1 (5 bases). CDR1 is SGHVS, CDR2 FNYEAQ, per germline. This CDR3 comprises 12 residues. Trimming took 1 base from V and 7 from J, leaving 8 bases between them. The CDR3 nucleotides are TGTGCCAGCAGCTTAGAAGGGGTGGAGCAGTACTTC. Its translation: CASSLEGVEQYF.

This chain connects TRBV24-1 to TRBJ2-7; 9 bases are shared with TRBD1. Per germline, CDR1 KGHDR and CDR2 SFDVKD. The CDR3 runs to 16 residues. Germline trimming cut 4 bases from V and 3 bases from J; bases unmatched to any gene: 9. As DNA, the CDR3 is TGTGCCACCAGTGAATCCTCCGGGACAGGGAGCTACGAGCAGTACTTC. It is translated as CATSESSGTGSYEQYF.

The V gene is TRBV4-1, the J gene TRBJ2-7; 11 bases are shared with TRBD2. V shed 0 bases, J shed 2 bases, and the junction held 9 bases outside the gene matches. CDR1 MGHRA and CDR2 YSYEKL come from the germline V gene. CDR3 length equals 18 residues. The chain's CDR3 is CASSQDQTSGATTYEQYF. The CDR3 DNA reads TGCGCCAGCAGCCAAGATCAGACTAGCGGGGCCACCACCTACGAGCAGTACTTC.

The genes are TRBV5-6 and TRBJ2-5; no definite D call. Germline V lookup: CDR1 SGHDT, CDR2 YYEEEE. This CDR3 has 13 residues. Trimming left V 2 bases short and J 2 bases short, with 7 bases between. The CDR3 loop reads CASSFSRQETQYF. The CDR3 region has the DNA TGTGCCAGCAGCTTTTCCAGGCAAGAGACCCAGTACTTC.

This clone appeared a few times. The chain is built from TRBV29-1 and TRBJ1-4; 8 positions match TRBD1. CDR1 and CDR2 from the germline V gene are SQVTM and ANQGSEA. Trimming removed 7 bases from V and 3 bases from J; junction bases left unmatched: 4. This CDR3 spans 13 amino acids. The CDR3 sequence: CSAQTGANEKLFF. The CDR3 DNA sequence: TGCAGCGCGCAGACAGGGGCTAATGAAAAACTGTTTTTT.